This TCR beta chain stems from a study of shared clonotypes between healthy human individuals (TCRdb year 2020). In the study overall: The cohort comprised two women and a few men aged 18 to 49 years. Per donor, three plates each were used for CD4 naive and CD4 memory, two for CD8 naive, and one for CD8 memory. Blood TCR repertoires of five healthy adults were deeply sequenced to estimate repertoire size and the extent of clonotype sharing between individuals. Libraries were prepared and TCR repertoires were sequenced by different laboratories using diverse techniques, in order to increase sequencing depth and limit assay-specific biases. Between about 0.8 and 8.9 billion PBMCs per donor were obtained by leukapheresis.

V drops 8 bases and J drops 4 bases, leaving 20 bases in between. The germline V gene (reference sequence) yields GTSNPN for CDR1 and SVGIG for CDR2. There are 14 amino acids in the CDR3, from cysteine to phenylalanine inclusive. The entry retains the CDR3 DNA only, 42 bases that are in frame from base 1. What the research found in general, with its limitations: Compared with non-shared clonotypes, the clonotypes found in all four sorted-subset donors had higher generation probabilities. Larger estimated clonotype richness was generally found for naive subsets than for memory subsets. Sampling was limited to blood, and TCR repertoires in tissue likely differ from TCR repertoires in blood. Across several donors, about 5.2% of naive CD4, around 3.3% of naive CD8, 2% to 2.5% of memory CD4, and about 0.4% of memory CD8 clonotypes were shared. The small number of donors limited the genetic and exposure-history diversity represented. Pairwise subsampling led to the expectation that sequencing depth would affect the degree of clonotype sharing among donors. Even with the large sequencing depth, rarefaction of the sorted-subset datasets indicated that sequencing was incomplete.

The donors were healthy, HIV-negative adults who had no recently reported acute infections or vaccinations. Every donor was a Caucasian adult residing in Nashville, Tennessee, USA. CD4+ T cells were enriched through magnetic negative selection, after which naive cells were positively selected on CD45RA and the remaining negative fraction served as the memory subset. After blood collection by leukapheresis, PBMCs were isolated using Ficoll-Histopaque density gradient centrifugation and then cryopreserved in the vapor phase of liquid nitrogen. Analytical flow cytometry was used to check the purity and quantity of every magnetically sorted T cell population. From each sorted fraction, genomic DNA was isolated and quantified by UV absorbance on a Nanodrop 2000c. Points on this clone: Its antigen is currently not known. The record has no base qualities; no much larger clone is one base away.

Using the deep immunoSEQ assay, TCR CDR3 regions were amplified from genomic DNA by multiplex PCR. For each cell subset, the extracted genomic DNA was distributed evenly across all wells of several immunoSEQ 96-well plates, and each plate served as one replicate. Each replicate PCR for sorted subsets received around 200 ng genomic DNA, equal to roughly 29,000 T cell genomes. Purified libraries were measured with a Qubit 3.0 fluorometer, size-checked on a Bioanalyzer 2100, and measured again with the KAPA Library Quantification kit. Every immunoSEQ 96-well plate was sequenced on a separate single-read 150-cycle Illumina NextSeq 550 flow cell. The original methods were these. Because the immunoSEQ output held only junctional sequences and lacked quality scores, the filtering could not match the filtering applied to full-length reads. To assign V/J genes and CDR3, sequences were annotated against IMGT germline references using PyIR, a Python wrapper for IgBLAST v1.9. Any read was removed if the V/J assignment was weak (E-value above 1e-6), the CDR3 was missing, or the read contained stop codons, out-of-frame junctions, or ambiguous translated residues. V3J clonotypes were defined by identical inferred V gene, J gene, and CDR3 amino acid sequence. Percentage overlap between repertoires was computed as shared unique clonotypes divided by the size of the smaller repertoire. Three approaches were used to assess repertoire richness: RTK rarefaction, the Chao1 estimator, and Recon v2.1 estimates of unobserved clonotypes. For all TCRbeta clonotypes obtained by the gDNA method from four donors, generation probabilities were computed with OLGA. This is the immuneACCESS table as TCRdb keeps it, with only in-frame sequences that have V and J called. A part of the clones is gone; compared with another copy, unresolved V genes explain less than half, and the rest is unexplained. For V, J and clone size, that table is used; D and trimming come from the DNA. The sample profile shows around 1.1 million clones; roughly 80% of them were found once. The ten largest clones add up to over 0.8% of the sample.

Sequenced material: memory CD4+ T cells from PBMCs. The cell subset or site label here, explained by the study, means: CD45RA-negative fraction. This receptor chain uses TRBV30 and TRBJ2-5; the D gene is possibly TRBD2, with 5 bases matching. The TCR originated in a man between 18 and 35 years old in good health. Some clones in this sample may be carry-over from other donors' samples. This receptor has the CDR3 CALSPLAAGETQYF. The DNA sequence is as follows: TGTGCCCTCAGTCCGCTAGCCGCCGGAGAGACCCAGTACTTC.